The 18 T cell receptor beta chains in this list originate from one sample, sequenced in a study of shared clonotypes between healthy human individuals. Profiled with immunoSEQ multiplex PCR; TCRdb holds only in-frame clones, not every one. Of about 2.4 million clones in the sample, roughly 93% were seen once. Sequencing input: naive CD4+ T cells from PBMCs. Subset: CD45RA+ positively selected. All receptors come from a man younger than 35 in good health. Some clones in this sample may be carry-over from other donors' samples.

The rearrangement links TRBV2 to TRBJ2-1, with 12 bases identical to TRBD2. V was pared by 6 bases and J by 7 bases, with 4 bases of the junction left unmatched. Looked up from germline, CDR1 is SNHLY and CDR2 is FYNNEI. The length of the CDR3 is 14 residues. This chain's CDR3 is CASRTSGRGNEQFF. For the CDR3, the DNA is TGTGCCAGCAGGACTAGCGGGAGAGGTAATGAGCAGTTCTTC.

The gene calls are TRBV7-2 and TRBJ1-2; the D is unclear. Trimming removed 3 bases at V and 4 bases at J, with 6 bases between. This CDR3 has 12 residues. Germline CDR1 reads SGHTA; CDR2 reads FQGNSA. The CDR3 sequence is CASSFPFYGYTF. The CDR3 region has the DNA TGTGCCAGCAGCTTCCCTTTCTATGGCTACACCTTC. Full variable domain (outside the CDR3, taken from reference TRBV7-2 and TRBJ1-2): GAGVSQSPSNKVTEKGKDVELRCDPISGHTALYWYRQSLGQGLEFLIYFQGNSAPDKSGLPSDRFSAERTGGSVSTLTIQRTQQEDSAVYLCASSFPFYGYTFGSGTRLTVV.

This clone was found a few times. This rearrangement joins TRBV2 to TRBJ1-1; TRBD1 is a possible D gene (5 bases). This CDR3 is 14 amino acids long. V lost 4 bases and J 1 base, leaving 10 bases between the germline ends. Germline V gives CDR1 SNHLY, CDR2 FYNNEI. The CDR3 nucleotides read TGTGCCAGCAGTGTCAAGGGGTCGAACACTGAAGCTTTCTTT. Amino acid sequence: CASSVKGSNTEAFF.

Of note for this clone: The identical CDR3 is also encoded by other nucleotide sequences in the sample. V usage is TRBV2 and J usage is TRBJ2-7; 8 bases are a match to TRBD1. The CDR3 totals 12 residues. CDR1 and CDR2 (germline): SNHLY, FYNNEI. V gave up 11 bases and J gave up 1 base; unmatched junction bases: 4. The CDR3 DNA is TGTGCCGGTGGACAGGGTTCCTACGAGCAGTACTTC. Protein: CAGGQGSYEQYF.

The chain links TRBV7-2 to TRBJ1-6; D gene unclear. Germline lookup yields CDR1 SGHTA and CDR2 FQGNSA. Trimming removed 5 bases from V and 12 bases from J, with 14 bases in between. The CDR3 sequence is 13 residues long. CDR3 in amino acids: CASSPRRVEPLHF. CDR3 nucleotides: TGTGCCAGCAGCCCGAGGAGGGTCGAACCCCTCCACTTT. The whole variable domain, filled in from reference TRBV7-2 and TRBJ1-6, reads GAGVSQSPSNKVTEKGKDVELRCDPISGHTALYWYRQSLGQGLEFLIYFQGNSAPDKSGLPSDRFSAERTGGSVSTLTIQRTQQEDSAVYLCASSPRRVEPLHFGNGTRLTVT.

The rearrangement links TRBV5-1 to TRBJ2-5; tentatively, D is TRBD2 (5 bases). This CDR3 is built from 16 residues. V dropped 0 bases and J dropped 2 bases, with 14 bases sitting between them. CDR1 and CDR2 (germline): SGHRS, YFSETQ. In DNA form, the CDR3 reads TGCGCCAGCAGCTTGGGGGTGTCGGGGATACAAGAGACCCAGTACTTC. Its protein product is CASSLGVSGIQETQYF.

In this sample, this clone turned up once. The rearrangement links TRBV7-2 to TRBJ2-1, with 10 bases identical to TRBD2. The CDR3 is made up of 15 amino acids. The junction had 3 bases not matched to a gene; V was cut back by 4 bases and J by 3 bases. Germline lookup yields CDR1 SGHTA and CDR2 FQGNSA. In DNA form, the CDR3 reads TGTGCCAGCAGCTCGACTAGCGGGCTCTACAATGAGCAGTTCTTC. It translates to CASSSTSGLYNEQFF.

The CDR3 nucleotides are TGCAGCGTTGAAGATACAGGGGGGCAGGAGACCCAGTACTTC. Translation: CSVEDTGGQETQYF. The chain is built from TRBV29-1 and TRBJ2-5, with TRBD1 matching over 8 bases. The CDR3 is 14 residues long. V trimming: 0 bases; J trimming: 5 bases; junction bases outside the gene matches: 5. CDR1 is SQVTM, CDR2 ANQGSEA, per germline.

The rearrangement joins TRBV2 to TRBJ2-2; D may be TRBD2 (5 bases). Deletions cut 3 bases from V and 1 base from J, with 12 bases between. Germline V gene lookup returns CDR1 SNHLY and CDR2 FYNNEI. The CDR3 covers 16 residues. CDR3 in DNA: TGTGCCAGCAGTGATAGTCTAGCTCTGAACACCGGGGAGCTGTTTTTT. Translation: CASSDSLALNTGELFF.

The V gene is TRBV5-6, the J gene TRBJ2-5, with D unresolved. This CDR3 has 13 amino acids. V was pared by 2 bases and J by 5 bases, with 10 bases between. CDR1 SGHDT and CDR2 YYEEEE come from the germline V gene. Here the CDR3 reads CASSFGSRETQYF. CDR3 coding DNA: TGTGCCAGCAGCTTCGGTTCCCGGGAGACCCAGTACTTC.

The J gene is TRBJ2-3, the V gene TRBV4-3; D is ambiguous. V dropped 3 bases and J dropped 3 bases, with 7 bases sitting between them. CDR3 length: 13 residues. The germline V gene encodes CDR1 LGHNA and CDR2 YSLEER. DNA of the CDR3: TGCGCCAGCAGCCACGCATGGACAGATACGCAGTATTTT. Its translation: CASSHAWTDTQYF.

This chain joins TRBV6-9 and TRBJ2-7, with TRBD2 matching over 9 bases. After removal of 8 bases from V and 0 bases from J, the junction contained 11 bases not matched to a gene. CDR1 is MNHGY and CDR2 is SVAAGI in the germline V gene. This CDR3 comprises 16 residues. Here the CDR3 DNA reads TGTGCCAGCGGGTGTTCAAGCGGGAGGAGCTCCTACGAGCAGTACTTC. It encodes CASGCSSGRSSYEQYF.

In DNA form, the CDR3 reads TGTGCCAGTATAGGGGGAGGGGATACGCAGTATTTT. Its protein product is CASIGGGDTQYF. The chain is built from TRBV19 and TRBJ2-3, with D perhaps TRBD2 (7 bases). Germline values: CDR1 LNHDA, CDR2 SQIVND (reference sequence). The CDR3 has 12 residues. V was cut by 7 bases and J by 6 bases, with 11 bases left in between.

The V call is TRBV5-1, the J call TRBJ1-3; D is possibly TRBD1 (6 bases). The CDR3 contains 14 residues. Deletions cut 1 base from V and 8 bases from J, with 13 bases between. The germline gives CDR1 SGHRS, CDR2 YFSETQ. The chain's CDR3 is CASSLQTGQDTIYF. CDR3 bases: TGCGCCAGCAGCTTGCAAACAGGGCAGGACACCATATATTTT.

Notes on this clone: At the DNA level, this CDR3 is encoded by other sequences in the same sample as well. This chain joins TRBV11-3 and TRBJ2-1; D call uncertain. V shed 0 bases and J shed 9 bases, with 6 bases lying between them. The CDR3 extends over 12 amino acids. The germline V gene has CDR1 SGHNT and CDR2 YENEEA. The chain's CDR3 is CASSLDSGEQFF. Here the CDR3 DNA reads TGTGCCAGCAGCTTAGATTCTGGTGAGCAGTTCTTC.

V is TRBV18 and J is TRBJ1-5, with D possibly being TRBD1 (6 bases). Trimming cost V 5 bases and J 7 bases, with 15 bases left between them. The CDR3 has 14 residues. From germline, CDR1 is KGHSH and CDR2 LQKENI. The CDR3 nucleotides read TGTGCCAGCTCATATAACAGGGCTGGCCAGCCCCAGCATTTT. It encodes CASSYNRAGQPQHF.

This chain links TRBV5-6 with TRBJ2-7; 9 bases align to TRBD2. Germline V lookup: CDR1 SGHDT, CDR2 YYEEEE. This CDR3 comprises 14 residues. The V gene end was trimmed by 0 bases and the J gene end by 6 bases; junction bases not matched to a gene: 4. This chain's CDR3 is CASSLAGLAREQYF. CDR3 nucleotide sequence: TGTGCCAGCAGCTTGGCGGGACTAGCACGCGAGCAGTACTTC.

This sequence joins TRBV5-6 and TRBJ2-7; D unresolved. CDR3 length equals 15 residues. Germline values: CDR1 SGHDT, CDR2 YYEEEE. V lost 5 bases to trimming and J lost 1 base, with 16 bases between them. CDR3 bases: TGTGCCAGCAGAGGAAGAGCTAGGGCTTCCTACGAGCAGTACTTC. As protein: CASRGRARASYEQYF.